This T cell receptor (beta chain) was recorded in a study of control samples from healthy donors and cancer patients. Germline V gene data show CDR1 as MGHDK and CDR2 as SYGVNS. The length of the CDR3 is 13 residues. The V end lost 7 bases, the J end lost 4 bases, and 11 bases lay between the germline ends. Clones were read by immunoSEQ multiplex PCR, and TCRdb kept only the in-frame ones, dropping some. This repertoire shows over 150,000 clones, 90% to 95% found once; its top ten account for 5.5% to 6%. The sequenced sample consisted of blood. The chain links TRBV25-1 to TRBJ1-3; D is undetermined. The sequence derives from a man aged 35-49 years in good health. CDR3 DNA: TGTGCCAGCACCTTCGGTCGGGGAAACACCATATATTTT. Protein: CASTFGRGNTIYF.